This T cell receptor beta chain was sequenced during a study of tumor and adjacent non-tumor tissue in lung cancer. Study-wide results and caveats: Patients with more diverse tumor TCRs had worse survival.

RNA was extracted from bulk tissue without any cell sorting. A modified ARM-PCR protocol with three rounds of nested PCR amplified TCRbeta. From the multiplex PCR reads, TCRdb called clonotypes with MiXCR, one entry per CDR3 protein. The table includes roughly 93,000 distinct CDR3 sequences, approximately 70% detected once. This CDR3 has 15 residues. The germline V gene encodes CDR1 MDHEN and CDR2 SYDVKM. The count of this clonotype is one. Its antigen is as yet unknown. A read error is possible here, since a much larger clone lies one base away. This TCR was recovered from a man in his fifties or sixties with non-small cell lung cancer. The chain recombines TRBV28 with TRBJ2-6, with TRBD1 identical over 8 bases. The sample comprised lung tumor tissue. CDR3: CASSPTGAGANVLSF. CDR3 nucleotide sequence: TGTGCCAGCAGTCCGACAGGGGCCGGGGCCAACGTCCTGAGTTTC.